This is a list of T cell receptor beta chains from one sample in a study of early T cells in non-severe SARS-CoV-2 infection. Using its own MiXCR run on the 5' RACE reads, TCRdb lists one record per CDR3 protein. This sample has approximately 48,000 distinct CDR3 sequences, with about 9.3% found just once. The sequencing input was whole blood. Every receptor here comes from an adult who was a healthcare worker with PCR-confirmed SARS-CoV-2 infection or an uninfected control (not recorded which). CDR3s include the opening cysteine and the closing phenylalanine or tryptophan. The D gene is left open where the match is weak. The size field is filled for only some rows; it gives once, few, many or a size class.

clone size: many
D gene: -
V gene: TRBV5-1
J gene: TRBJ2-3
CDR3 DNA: TGCGCCAGCAGCTTTCGGGGCACAGATACGCAGTATTTT
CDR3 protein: CASSFRGTDTQYF

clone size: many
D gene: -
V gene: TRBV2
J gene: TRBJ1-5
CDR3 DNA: TGTGCCAGCCGCCGGGGAACAAGCAATCAGCCCCAGCATTTT
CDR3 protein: CASRRGTSNQPQHF

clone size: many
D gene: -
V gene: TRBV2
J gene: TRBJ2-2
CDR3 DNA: TGTGCCAGCACCTCAGGCTACCACACCGGGGAGCTGTTTTTT
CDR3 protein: CASTSGYHTGELFF

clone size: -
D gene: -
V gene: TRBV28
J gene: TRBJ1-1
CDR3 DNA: TGTGCCAGCAGGTACAGAATCGGAACTGAAGCTTTCTTT
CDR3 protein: CASRYRIGTEAFF

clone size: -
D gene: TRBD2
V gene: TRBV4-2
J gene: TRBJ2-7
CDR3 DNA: TGTGCCAGCAGCCCGGGACTAGCGGACCCCTACGAGCAGTACTTC
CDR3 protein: CASSPGLADPYEQYF

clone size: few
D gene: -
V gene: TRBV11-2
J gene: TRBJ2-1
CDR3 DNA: TGTGCCAGCAGCCTGCTCGGCACGTACGGCAATGAGCAGTTCTTC
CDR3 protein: CASSLLGTYGNEQFF

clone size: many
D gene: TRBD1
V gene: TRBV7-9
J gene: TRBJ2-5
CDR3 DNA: TGTGCCAGCAGCCGGACAGGGTTCGAGGAGACCCAGTACTTC
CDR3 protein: CASSRTGFEETQYF

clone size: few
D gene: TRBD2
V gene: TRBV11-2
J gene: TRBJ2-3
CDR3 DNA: TGTGCCAGCAGCACACGAACGACTAGCGGGAGGGAAAATACGCAGTATTTT
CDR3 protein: CASSTRTTSGRENTQYF

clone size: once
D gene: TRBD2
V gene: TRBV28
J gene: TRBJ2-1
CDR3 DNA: TGTGCCAGCACTTATAGCGGGAGTAGTAATGAGCAGTTCTTC
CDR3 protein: CASTYSGSSNEQFF

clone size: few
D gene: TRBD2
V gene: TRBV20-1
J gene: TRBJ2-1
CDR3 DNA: TGCAGTGCTAGGCCCGTCGAGCGGGGGGACCACAATGAGCAGTTCTTC
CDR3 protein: CSARPVERGDHNEQFF

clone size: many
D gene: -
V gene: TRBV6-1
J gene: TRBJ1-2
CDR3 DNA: TGTGCCAGCAGTGAATTGGGGCCAGACTATGGCTACACCTTC
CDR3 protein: CASSELGPDYGYTF

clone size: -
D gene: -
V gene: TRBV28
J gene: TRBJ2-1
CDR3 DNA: TGTGCCAGCAGAACCCCAGGGGTTGAGCAGTTCTTC
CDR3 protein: CASRTPGVEQFF

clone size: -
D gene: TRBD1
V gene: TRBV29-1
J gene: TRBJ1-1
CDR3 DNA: TGCAGCGTGGACAGGGGGTTCGCTTTCTTT
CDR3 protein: CSVDRGFAFF

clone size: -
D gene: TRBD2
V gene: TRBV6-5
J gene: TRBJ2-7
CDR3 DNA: TGTGCCAGCAGTTCCGCCGGTGGACTAGCGGGATTGAATAACGAGCAGTACTTC
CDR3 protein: CASSSAGGLAGLNNEQYF

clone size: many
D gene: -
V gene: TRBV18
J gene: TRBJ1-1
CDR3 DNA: TGTGCCAGCGCGAACGGGGTTAACACTGAAGCTTTCTTT
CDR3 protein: CASANGVNTEAFF

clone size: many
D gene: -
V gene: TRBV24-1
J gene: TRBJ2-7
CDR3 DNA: TGTGCCACCAGTGACAACTCCTACGAGCAGTACTTC
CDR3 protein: CATSDNSYEQYF

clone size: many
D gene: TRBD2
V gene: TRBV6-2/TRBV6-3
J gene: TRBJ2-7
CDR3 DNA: TGTGCCAGCAGTTACGTAGCGGGGCCCTACGAGCAGTACTTC
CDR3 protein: CASSYVAGPYEQYF

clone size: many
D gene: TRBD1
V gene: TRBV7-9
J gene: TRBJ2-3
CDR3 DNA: TGTGCCAGCAGCTTTCCGACAGGGGTTCCGTCTAACACAGATACGCAGTATTTT
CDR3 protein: CASSFPTGVPSNTDTQYF

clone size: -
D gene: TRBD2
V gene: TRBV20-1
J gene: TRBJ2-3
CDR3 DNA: TGCAGTGCTAGAGATGTCGGGAGGGACGCCACAGATACGCAGTATTTT
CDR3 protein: CSARDVGRDATDTQYF

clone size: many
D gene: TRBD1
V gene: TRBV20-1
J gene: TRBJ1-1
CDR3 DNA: TGCAGTGCTTTCGATGACAGGGGAAGTGGTGAAGCTTTCTTT
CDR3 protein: CSAFDDRGSGEAFF

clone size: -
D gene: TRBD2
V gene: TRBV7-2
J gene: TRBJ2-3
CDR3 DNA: TGTGCCAGCAGCTTCAGACTAGCGGGATCGGATACGCAGTATTTT
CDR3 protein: CASSFRLAGSDTQYF

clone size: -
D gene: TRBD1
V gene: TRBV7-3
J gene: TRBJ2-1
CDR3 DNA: TGTGCCAGCAGCTTACTGACAGGGGGAGAGCAGTTCTTC
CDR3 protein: CASSLLTGGEQFF

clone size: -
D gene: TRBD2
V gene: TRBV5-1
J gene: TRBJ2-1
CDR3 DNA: TGCGCCAGCAGCCAATATGGGACTAGCGGGGGTAATGAGCAGTTCTTC
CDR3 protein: CASSQYGTSGGNEQFF

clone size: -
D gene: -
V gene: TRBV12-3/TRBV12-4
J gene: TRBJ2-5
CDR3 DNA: TGTGCCAGCAGTGAACTGGTAAAAGAGACCCAGTACTTC
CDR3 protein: CASSELVKETQYF

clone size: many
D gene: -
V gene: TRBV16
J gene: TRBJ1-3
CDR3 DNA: TGTGCCAGCAGTGGGCATGTGGACACCATATATTTT
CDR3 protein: CASSGHVDTIYF

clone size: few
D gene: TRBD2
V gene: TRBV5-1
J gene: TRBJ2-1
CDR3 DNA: TGCGCCAGCAGTAGCGGGAGTATGGATGAGCAGTTCTTC
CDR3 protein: CASSSGSMDEQFF

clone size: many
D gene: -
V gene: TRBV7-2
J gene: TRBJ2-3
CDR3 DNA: TGTGCCAGCAGCTTAGGAGGGACAGAGCGGGTCACAGATACGCAGTATTTT
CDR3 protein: CASSLGGTERVTDTQYF

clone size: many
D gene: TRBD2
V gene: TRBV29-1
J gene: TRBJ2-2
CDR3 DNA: TGCAGCGTTGTCGGACTAGCGAACACCGGGGAGCTGTTTTTT
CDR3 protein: CSVVGLANTGELFF

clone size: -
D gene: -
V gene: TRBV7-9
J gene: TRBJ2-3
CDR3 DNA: TGTGCCAGCAGCCGACTACGTTCGGATACGCAGTATTTT
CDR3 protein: CASSRLRSDTQYF

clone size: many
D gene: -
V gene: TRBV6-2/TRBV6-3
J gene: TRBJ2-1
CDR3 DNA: TGTGCCACCACCGTTGAGCGGGTCAAAGGGAGTGAGCAGTTCTTC
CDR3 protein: CATTVERVKGSEQFF

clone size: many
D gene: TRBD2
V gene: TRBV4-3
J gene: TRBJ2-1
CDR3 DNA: TGCGCCAGCAGCCAAGTGAATCGAGCGGGAGGTGAGCAGTTCTTC
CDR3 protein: CASSQVNRAGGEQFF

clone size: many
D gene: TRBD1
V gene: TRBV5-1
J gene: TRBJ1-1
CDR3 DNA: TGCGCCAGCAGCTTGGGGACAGGGAGGTCTGAAGCTTTCTTT
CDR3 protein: CASSLGTGRSEAFF

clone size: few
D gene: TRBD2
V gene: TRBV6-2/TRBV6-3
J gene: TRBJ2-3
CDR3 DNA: TGTGCCAGCCGACAGACTAGCGGGACCACAGATACGCAGTATTTT
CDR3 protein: CASRQTSGTTDTQYF

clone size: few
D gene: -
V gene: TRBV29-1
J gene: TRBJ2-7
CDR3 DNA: TGCAGCGCCGTTACTAGGGGTCAAAAAGCCTCCTACGAGCAGTACTTC
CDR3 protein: CSAVTRGQKASYEQYF

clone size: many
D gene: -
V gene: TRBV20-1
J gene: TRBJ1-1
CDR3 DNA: TGCAGTGCTATAGGGGCAGGGACCGACACTGAAGCTTTCTTT
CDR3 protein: CSAIGAGTDTEAFF

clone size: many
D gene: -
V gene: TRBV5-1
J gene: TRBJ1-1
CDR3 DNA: TGCGCCAGCAGCATGAGTGCTGCGAACACTGAAGCTTTCTTT
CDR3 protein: CASSMSAANTEAFF

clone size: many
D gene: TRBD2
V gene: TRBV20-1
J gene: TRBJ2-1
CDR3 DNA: TGCAGTGCTAGAGACCGACTAGCGGGAGGGAATGAGCAGTTCTTC
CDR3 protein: CSARDRLAGGNEQFF

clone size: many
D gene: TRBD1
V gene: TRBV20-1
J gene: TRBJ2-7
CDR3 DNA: TGCAGTGCTTGCGCGGGCTCCAGGGGGAACGAGCAGTACTTC
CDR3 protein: CSACAGSRGNEQYF

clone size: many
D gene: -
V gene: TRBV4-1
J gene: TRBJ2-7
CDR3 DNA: TGCGCCAGCAGCCAAGAAGGTCTAGCTATCGGGCAGTACTTC
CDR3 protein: CASSQEGLAIGQYF